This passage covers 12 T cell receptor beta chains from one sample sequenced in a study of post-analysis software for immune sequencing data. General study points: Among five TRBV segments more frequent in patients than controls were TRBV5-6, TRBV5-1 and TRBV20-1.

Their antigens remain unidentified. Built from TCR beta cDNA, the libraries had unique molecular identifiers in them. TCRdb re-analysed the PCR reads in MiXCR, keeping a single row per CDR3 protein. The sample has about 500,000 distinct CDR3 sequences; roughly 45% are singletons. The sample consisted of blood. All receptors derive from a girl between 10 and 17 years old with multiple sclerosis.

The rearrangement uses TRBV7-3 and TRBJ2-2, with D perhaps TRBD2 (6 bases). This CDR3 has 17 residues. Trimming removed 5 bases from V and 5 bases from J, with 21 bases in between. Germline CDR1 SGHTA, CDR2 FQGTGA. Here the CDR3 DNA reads TGTGCCAGCAGCAGATTTAGCGGCGGAGGAGGGACCGGGGAGCTGTTTTTT. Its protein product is CASSRFSGGGGTGELFF.

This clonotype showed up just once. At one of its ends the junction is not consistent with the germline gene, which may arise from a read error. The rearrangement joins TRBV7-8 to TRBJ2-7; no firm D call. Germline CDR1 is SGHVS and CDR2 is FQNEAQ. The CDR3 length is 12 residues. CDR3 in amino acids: CAGSLSTYEQYF. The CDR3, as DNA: TGTGCCGGCAGCTTAAGTACCTACGAGCAGTACTTC.

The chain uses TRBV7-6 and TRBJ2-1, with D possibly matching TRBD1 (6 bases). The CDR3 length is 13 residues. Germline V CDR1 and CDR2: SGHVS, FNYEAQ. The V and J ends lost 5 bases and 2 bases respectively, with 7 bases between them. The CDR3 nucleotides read TGTGCCAGCAGCCGGGACACCTACAATGAGCAGTTCTTC. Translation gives CASSRDTYNEQFF.

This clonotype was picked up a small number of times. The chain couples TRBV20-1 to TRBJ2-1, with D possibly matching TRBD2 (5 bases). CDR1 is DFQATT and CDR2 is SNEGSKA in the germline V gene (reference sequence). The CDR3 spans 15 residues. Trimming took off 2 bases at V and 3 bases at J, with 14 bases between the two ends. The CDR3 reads CSARKAAEIYNEQFF. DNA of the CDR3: TGCAGTGCTAGAAAGGCAGCGGAGATCTACAATGAGCAGTTCTTC.

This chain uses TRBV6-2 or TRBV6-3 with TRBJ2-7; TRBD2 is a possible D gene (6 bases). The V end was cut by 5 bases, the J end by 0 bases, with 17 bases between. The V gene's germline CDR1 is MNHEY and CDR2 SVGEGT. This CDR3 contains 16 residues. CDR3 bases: TGTGCCAGCAGTGTCCGAGCGGGCTTGGTCTCCTACGAGCAGTACTTC. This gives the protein CASSVRAGLVSYEQYF.

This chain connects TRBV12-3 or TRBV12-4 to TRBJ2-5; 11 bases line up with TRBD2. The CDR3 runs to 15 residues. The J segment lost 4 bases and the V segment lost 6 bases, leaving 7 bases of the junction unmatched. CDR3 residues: CASRAGTSGGETQYF. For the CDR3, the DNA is TGTGCCAGCAGGGCCGGGACTAGCGGAGGAGAGACCCAGTACTTC.

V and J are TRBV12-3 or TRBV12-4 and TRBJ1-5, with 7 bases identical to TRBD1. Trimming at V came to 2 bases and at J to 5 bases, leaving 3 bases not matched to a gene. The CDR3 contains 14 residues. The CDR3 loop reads CASSLKGAHQPQHF. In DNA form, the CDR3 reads TGTGCCAGCAGTTTAAAGGGGGCGCATCAGCCCCAGCATTTT.

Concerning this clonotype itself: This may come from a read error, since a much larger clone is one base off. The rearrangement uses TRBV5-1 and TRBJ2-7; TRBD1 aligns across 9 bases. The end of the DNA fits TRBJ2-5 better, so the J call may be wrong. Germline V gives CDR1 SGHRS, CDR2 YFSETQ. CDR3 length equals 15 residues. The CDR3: CASNSGTGTQETQYF. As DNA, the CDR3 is TGCGCCAGCAACTCCGGGACAGGGACACAGGAGACCCAGTACTTC.

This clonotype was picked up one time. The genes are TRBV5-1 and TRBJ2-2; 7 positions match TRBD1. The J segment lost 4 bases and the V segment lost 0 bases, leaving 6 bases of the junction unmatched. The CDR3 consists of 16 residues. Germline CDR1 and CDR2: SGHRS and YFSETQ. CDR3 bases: TGCGCCAGCAGCTTGGGACAGGGTGGCCCCACCGGGGAGCTGTTTTTT. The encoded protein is CASSLGQGGPTGELFF.

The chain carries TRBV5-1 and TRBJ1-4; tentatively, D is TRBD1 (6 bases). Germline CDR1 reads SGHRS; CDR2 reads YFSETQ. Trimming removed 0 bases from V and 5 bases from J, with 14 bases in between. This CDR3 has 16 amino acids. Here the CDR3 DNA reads TGCGCCAGCAGCTTGGCCCCGGGGGCTAGGAATGAAAAACTGTTTTTT. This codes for CASSLAPGARNEKLFF.

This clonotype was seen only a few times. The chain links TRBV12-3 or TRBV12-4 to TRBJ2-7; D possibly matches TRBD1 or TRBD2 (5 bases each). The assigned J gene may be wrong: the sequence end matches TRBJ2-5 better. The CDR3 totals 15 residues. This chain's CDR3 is CASSSGAWNQETQYF. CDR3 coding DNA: TGTGCCAGCAGTTCCGGGGCGTGGAATCAAGAGACCCAGTACTTC.

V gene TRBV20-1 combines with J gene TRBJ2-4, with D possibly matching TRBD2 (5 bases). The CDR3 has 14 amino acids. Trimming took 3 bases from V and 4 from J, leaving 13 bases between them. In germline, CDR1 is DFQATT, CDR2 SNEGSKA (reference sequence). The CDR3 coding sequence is TGCAGTGCTAGTCGCGAGGGCGCGAAAAACATTCAGTACTTC. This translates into CSASREGAKNIQYF.